The rows below give T cell receptor beta chains drawn from one sample of a study of blood T cell repertoires in COVID-19. Method: immunoSEQ multiplex PCR; TCRdb's copy keeps in-frame clones and lacks some. The data show 210,000 or so clones, just over 85% seen once. The sequenced sample was peripheral blood. These receptors were obtained from a man between 50 and 59 years old with acute or convalescent COVID-19. Each CDR3 is given with its conserved first and last residue. The D gene is left open where the match is weak. For some rows the clone size is stated as once, few or many, or as a class when expanded; others skip it.

TRBJ2-6,few,TRBD1,TRBV5-4,CASSQLTPRGPTGANVLTF,TGTGCCAGCAGCCAACTAACCCCCAGGGGGCCAACTGGGGCCAACGTCCTGACTTTC
TRBJ2-7,-,-,TRBV27,CASSIQGSYEQYF,TGTGCCAGCAGTATACAGGGATCCTACGAGCAGTACTTC
TRBJ1-2,-,TRBD1,TRBV6-4,CASSGTGSYGGYTF,TGTGCCAGCAGTGGGACAGGGTCATACGGTGGCTACACCTTC
TRBJ1-1,-,TRBD1,TRBV25-1,CASIDRTGGTEAFF,TGTGCCAGCATTGACAGGACAGGCGGTACTGAAGCTTTCTTT
TRBJ2-5,-,-,TRBV20-1,CSASLGLQVETQYF,TGCAGCGCTAGTTTGGGACTCCAAGTAGAGACCCAGTACTTC
TRBJ2-5,-,-,TRBV5-1,CASSRQQETQYF,TGCGCCAGCAGCAGACAACAAGAGACCCAGTACTTC
TRBJ1-6,-,TRBD1,TRBV5-1,CASSLAGTVYSPLHF,TGCGCCAGCAGCTTGGCCGGGACAGTCTATTCACCCCTCCACTTT
TRBJ1-1,-,-,TRBV7-9,CASSSFKGTNTEAFF,TGTGCCAGCAGCTCTTTCAAGGGGACAAACACTGAAGCTTTCTTT
TRBJ2-1,-,TRBD2,TRBV14,CASSQDPIYASGETYNEQFF,TGTGCCAGCAGCCAAGACCCTATTTATGCTAGCGGGGAGACCTACAATGAGCAGTTCTTC
TRBJ1-1,-,TRBD1,TRBV3-1/TRBV3-2,CASSRRGQGATEAFF,TGTGCCAGCAGCCGGAGGGGACAGGGGGCGACTGAAGCTTTCTTT
TRBJ1-2,-,-,TRBV15,CATSRGTAYGYTF,TGTGCCACCAGCAGAGGGACTGCATATGGCTACACCTTC
TRBJ1-5,-,-,TRBV5-1,CASSMDNSNQPQHF,TGCGCCAGCAGCATGGACAACAGCAATCAGCCCCAGCATTTT
TRBJ2-7,once,TRBD2,TRBV5-4,CASSLEVSGGTLHYEQYF,TGTGCCAGCAGCTTGGAGGTGAGCGGGGGGACCCTCCACTACGAGCAGTACTTC
TRBJ1-3,-,TRBD1,TRBV6-6,CASSSGQNTGNTIYF,TGTGCCAGCAGTTCGGGACAGAATACTGGAAACACCATATATTTT
TRBJ1-5,-,TRBD1,TRBV11-2,CASSLGPDRDNQPQHF,TGTGCCAGCAGCTTAGGGCCGGACAGGGACAATCAGCCCCAGCATTTT
TRBJ2-5,-,TRBD2,TRBV7-2,CASSFQAGGSGETQYF,TGTGCCAGCAGCTTTCAAGCGGGGGGCTCTGGAGAGACCCAGTACTTC
TRBJ1-1,few,TRBD1,TRBV12-5,CASGSRVRQGRWGDTEAFF,TGTGCTAGTGGTAGCCGAGTGAGACAGGGAAGATGGGGGGACACTGAAGCTTTCTTT
TRBJ1-2,-,TRBD1,TRBV5-6,CASSLGPTGQGAYGYTF,TGTGCCAGCAGCTTGGGACCTACGGGACAGGGGGCCTATGGCTACACCTTC
TRBJ1-1,-,TRBD1,TRBV5-1,CASSGQVGGSSTEAFF,TGCGCCAGCAGCGGACAGGTCGGGGGATCAAGCACTGAAGCTTTCTTT
TRBJ1-2,-,-,TRBV9,CASSHRREQDTNYGYTF,TGTGCCAGCAGCCATCGCCGGGAGCAAGATACTAACTATGGCTACACCTTC
TRBJ1-2,-,-,TRBV13,CASSLGRGYGDYGYTF,TGTGCCAGCAGCTTAGGCAGGGGTTACGGGGACTATGGCTACACCTTC